The 20 T cell receptor beta chains reported below all come from one sample, sequenced in a study of control samples from healthy donors and cancer patients. Measured with immunoSEQ multiplex PCR; TCRdb has only the in-frame clones, and not every one. This sample yields about 92,000 clones, of which around 82% are seen a single time; about 9.8% belongs to the top ten. What was sequenced was blood. These receptors came from an older woman in good health.

CDR3 bases: TGTGCCAGCAGCCATGCGATGGAGTACTATGGCTACACCTTC. As protein: CASSHAMEYYGYTF. The chain recombines TRBV7-9 with TRBJ1-2, with D unclear. The germline V gene has CDR1 SEHNR and CDR2 FQNEAQ (reference sequence). Trimming pared 5 bases from V and 3 bases from J, leaving 13 bases between. The CDR3 spans 14 residues.

The chain links TRBV6-5 to TRBJ2-3; D unresolved. Trimming took 10 bases from V and 1 from J, leaving 12 bases between them. Germline V gene data show CDR1 as MNHEY and CDR2 as SVGAGI. This CDR3 is built from 13 residues. The CDR3 loop reads CAIQRDGTDTQYF. The CDR3 bases are TGTGCCATCCAACGCGACGGCACAGATACGCAGTATTTT.

The chain couples TRBV18 to TRBJ2-3, with D possibly matching TRBD2 (6 bases). Germline lookup yields CDR1 KGHSH and CDR2 LQKENI. The CDR3 spans 15 residues. Trimming left V 4 bases short and J 1 base short, with 12 bases between. The CDR3 loop reads CASSQGLSGTDTQYF. For the CDR3, the DNA is TGTGCCAGCTCACAAGGACTAAGCGGCACAGATACGCAGTATTTT.

V is TRBV5-5 and J is TRBJ2-7; 7 bases agree with TRBD2. CDR1 is SGHKS, CDR2 YYEKEE, per germline (reference sequence). The CDR3 length is 13 residues. The trim removed 2 bases at V and 5 bases at J, leaving 4 bases unmatched. The CDR3 DNA follows: TGTGCCAGCAGCTTCACTCGGGGGGACGAGCAGTACTTC. Amino acid sequence: CASSFTRGDEQYF.

This clone was seen a handful of times. This chain connects TRBV4-1 to TRBJ2-3; possibly TRBD2 for D (6 bases). Trimming removed 1 base at V and 0 bases at J, with 8 bases between. Germline CDR1 is MGHRA and CDR2 is YSYEKL. This CDR3 comprises 15 residues. The CDR3: CASSQGRGSTDTQYF. The CDR3, as DNA: TGCGCCAGCAGCCAAGGGCGGGGAAGCACAGATACGCAGTATTTT.

This chain connects TRBV10-3 to TRBJ1-1; possibly TRBD1 for D (5 bases). This CDR3 spans 13 amino acids. V was pared by 2 bases and J by 1 base, with 5 bases between. CDR1 and CDR2 (germline): ENHRY, SYGVKD. In nucleotides, the CDR3 is TGTGCCATCAGTGAGGGACAGAACACTGAAGCTTTCTTT. Its protein product is CAISEGQNTEAFF.

The chain recombines TRBV2 with TRBJ2-5; D remains ambiguous. Per the germline V gene, CDR1 is SNHLY and CDR2 is FYNNEI. The CDR3 sequence is 12 residues long. V was trimmed by 11 bases and J by 4 bases, leaving 14 bases between them. CDR3 sequence: CAGKYGGETQYF. The CDR3, as DNA: TGTGCCGGCAAATACGGTGGAGAGACCCAGTACTTC.

J is TRBJ2-1 and V is TRBV24-1; no definite D call. This CDR3 has 11 residues. Germline CDR1 KGHDR, CDR2 SFDVKD. Trimming pared 7 bases from V and 3 bases from J, leaving 3 bases between. The DNA of the CDR3 is TGTGCCACCAGCTACTACAATGAGCAGTTCTTC. As protein: CATSYYNEQFF.

The chain employs TRBV11-2 and TRBJ1-4; D remains unclear. The CDR3 runs 15 residues. Germline CDR1 and CDR2: SGHAT and FQNNGV. The V and J ends lost 2 bases and 0 bases respectively, with 7 bases between them. Here the CDR3 reads CASSLSSATNEKLFF. The CDR3 DNA follows: TGTGCCAGCAGCTTAAGCAGCGCAACTAATGAAAAACTGTTTTTT.

This chain connects TRBV7-2 to TRBJ2-1, with 13 bases identical to TRBD2. Germline V gene lookup returns CDR1 SGHTA and CDR2 FQGNSA. After removal of 3 bases from V and 10 bases from J, the junction contained 3 bases not matched to a gene. The CDR3 runs to 14 residues. CDR3 DNA: TGTGCCAGCAGCTTCACTAGCGGGGGGGAGGAGCAGTTCTTC. Translating gives CASSFTSGGEEQFF.

V and J are TRBV28 and TRBJ2-1; D may be TRBD2 (5 bases). The CDR3 is 13 residues long. The germline V gene has CDR1 MDHEN and CDR2 SYDVKM. V was cut by 5 bases and J by 9 bases, with 14 bases left in between. CDR3 loop: CASSRLALGEQFF. CDR3 DNA: TGTGCCAGCAGTCGGCTAGCTTTAGGTGAGCAGTTCTTC.

A few counts support this clone. This chain joins TRBV4-1 and TRBJ1-4, with D maybe TRBD1 (6 bases). Germline CDR1 is MGHRA and CDR2 is YSYEKL. Trimming cost V 1 base and J 7 bases, with 16 bases left between them. The length of the CDR3 is 16 residues. The CDR3 DNA follows: TGCGCCAGCAGCCAAGTGGGGGGCAGGCGGGGTGAAAAACTGTTTTTT. The encoded protein is CASSQVGGRRGEKLFF.

This clone was seen only a few times. This sequence joins TRBV19 and TRBJ2-7; D perhaps matches TRBD2 (5 bases). The CDR3 has 13 residues. The germline V and J ends were trimmed by 3 bases and 0 bases, with 6 bases remaining between them. CDR1 is LNHDA, CDR2 SQIVND, per germline (reference sequence). In DNA form, the CDR3 reads TGTGCCAGTAGTATGGGGAGCTCCTACGAGCAGTACTTC. It yields the protein CASSMGSSYEQYF. The entire variable domain, with the rest obtained from reference TRBV19 and TRBJ2-7, is as follows: DGGITQSPKYLFRKEGQNVTLSCEQNLNHDAMYWYRQDPGQGLRLIYYSQIVNDFQKGDIAEGYSVSREKKESFPLTVTSAQKNPTAFYLCASSMGSSYEQYFGPGTRLTVT.

The genes are TRBV20-1 and TRBJ2-3; D may be TRBD1 (5 bases). Germline CDR1 is DFQATT and CDR2 is SNEGSKA (reference sequence). V gave up 3 bases and J gave up 3 bases, with 13 bases separating them. This CDR3 has 14 residues. The CDR3 region has the DNA TGCAGTGCTAGTGGGCAGGGTAGAACAGATACGCAGTATTTT. This encodes CSASGQGRTDTQYF.

This clone was seen a handful of times. The chain combines TRBV5-5 with TRBJ1-4, with unresolved D. This CDR3 region has 12 residues. Germline CDR1 and CDR2: SGHKS and YYEKEE (reference sequence). V shed 3 bases and J shed 8 bases, with 8 bases lying between them. In DNA form, the CDR3 reads TGTGCCAGCAGCTCGAATGCGGAAAAACTGTTTTTT. Residues: CASSSNAEKLFF.

The CDR3 loop is CASSESGSSTDTQYF. The CDR3 DNA is TGCGCCAGCAGCGAGAGCGGGAGTTCCACAGATACGCAGTATTTT. This chain uses TRBV5-1 with TRBJ2-3, with TRBD2 matching 8 bases. Germline lookup yields CDR1 SGHRS and CDR2 YFSETQ. V lost 4 bases, J lost 2 bases, and 6 bases stayed unmatched. There are 15 residues in the CDR3.

This sequence joins TRBV7-6 and TRBJ2-3; D remains ambiguous. V was pared by 1 base and J by 0 bases, with 8 bases between. CDR1 SGHVS and CDR2 FNYEAQ come from the germline V gene. The CDR3 runs to 15 residues. The DNA of the CDR3 is TGTGCCAGCAGCTTAGTGGCAGCTAGCACAGATACGCAGTATTTT. Its protein product is CASSLVAASTDTQYF.

This sequence joins TRBV5-1 and TRBJ2-5, with 7 bases matching TRBD1. The CDR3 totals 15 residues. The ends lost 4 bases at V and 2 bases at J; junction bases unmatched: 8. In germline, CDR1 is SGHRS, CDR2 YFSETQ. The CDR3: CASSTWGQPQETQYF. The CDR3 DNA is TGCGCCAGCAGCACGTGGGGACAGCCACAAGAGACCCAGTACTTC.

V usage is TRBV9 and J usage is TRBJ1-5, with 8 bases lining up with TRBD1. This CDR3 is 14 amino acids long. Germline loops: CDR1 SGDLS, CDR2 YYNGEE. V shed 3 bases, J shed 6 bases, and the junction held 5 bases outside the gene matches. CDR3 in DNA: TGTGCCAGCAGCGAAGGACAGGGAGGTCAGCCCCAGCATTTT. Protein: CASSEGQGGQPQHF.

V usage is TRBV7-2 and J usage is TRBJ2-2, with 7 bases matching TRBD1. Losses at the gene ends were 7 bases for V and 5 bases for J; bases not matched to a gene: 7. The CDR3 is 14 residues long. In germline, CDR1 is SGHTA, CDR2 FQGNSA. The CDR3, as DNA: TGTGCCAGCATAATAGGGGGCCGGACCGGGGAGCTGTTTTTT. Translation: CASIIGGRTGELFF.